The T cell receptor (beta chain) under discussion was sequenced for a study of Graves' ophthalmopathy and Graves' hyperthyroidism. PBMCs came from roughly 9.2 ml of fresh peripheral blood. Investigators amplified TCR beta CDR3 regions from RNA transcripts. RT-PCR was first run with HTBI primers, then multiplex PCR in a second round. TCRdb re-called the multiplex PCR reads through MiXCR, storing one row per CDR3 protein. The data hold about 340,000 distinct CDR3 sequences, with 17% observed a single time. This clonotype was seen only once. The TCR originated in an adult man with Graves' ophthalmopathy. Sequencing was carried out using peripheral blood.

In nucleotides, the CDR3 is TGCAGTGCTGAACGACCGGGACAGAGTTCGTACGAGCAGTACTTC. It codes for CSAERPGQSSYEQYF. The chain joins TRBV20-1 to TRBJ2-7; TRBD1 agrees at 7 bases. This CDR3 comprises 15 residues. J lost 4 bases, V lost 5 bases, and 14 bases had no gene match. Germline V gives CDR1 DFQATT, CDR2 SNEGSKA (reference sequence).